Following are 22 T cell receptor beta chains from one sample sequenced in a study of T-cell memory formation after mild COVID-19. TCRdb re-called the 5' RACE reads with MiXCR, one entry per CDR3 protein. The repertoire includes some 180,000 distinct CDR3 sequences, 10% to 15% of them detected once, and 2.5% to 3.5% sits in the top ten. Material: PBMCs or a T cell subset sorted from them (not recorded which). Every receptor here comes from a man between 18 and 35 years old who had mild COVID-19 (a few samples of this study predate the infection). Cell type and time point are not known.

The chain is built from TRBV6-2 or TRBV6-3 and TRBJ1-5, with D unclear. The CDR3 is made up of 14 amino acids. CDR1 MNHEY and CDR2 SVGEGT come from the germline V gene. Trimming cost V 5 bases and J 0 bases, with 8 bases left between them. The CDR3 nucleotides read TGTGCCAGCAGTGCAGGTAATAGCAATCAGCCCCAGCATTTT. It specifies CASSAGNSNQPQHF.

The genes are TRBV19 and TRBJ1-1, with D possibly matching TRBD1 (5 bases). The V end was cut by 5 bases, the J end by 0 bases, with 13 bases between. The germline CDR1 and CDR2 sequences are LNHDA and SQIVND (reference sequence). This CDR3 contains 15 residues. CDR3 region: CASSAPGGVNTEAFF. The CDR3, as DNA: TGTGCCAGTAGTGCCCCGGGGGGGGTGAACACTGAAGCTTTCTTT.

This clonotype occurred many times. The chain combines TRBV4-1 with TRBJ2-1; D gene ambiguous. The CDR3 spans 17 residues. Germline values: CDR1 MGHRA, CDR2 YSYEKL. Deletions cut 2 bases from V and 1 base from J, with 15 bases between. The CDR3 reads CASSQPTGYGSYNEQFF. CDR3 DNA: TGCGCCAGCAGCCAACCTACGGGTTATGGGTCCTACAATGAGCAGTTCTTC.

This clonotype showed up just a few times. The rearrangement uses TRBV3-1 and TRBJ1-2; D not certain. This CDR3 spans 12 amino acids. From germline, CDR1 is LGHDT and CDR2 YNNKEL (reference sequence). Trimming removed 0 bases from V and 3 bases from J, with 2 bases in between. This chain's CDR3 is CASSQEDYGYTF. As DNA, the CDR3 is TGTGCCAGCAGCCAAGAAGACTATGGCTACACCTTC.

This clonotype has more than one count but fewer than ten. The CDR3 nucleotides are TGCGCCAGCAGCCCGGGACAGCAGCATCAGCCCCAGCATTTT. Translated: CASSPGQQHQPQHF. This chain links TRBV4-1 with TRBJ1-5, with 7 bases fitting TRBD1. CDR1 and CDR2 from the germline V gene are MGHRA and YSYEKL. V trimming: 4 bases; J trimming: 5 bases; junction bases outside the gene matches: 5. The CDR3 has 14 residues.

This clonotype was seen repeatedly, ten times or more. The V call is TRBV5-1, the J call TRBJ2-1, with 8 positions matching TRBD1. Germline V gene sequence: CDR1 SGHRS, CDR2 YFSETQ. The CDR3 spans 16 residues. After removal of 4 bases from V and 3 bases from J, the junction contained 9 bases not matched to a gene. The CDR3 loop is CASSAGSGGRYNEQFF. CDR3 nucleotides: TGCGCCAGCAGCGCGGGATCAGGGGGCCGCTACAATGAGCAGTTCTTC.

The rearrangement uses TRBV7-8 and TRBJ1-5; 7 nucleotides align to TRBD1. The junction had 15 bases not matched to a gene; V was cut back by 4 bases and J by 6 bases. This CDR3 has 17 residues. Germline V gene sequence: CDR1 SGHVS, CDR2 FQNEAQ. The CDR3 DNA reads TGTGCCAGCAGCTCCCTAGGGGGCCCGGTCTACGGTCAGCCCCAGCATTTT. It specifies CASSSLGGPVYGQPQHF. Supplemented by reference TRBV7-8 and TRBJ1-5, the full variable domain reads GAGVSQSPRYKVAKRGQDVALRCDPISGHVSLFWYQQALGQGPEFLTYFQNEAQLDKSGLPSDRFFAERPEGSVSTLKIQRTQQEDSAVYLCASSSLGGPVYGQPQHFGDGTRLSIL.

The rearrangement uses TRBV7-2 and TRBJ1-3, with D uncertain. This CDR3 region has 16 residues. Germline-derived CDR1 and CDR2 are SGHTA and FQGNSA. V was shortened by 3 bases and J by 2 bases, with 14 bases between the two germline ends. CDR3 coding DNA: TGTGCCAGCAGCTTCCTCTTTGGGCCCACTGGAAACACCATATATTTT. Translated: CASSFLFGPTGNTIYF. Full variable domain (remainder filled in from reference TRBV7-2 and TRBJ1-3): GAGVSQSPSNKVTEKGKDVELRCDPISGHTALYWYRQSLGQGLEFLIYFQGNSAPDKSGLPSDRFSAERTGGSVSTLTIQRTQQEDSAVYLCASSFLFGPTGNTIYFGEGSWLTVV.

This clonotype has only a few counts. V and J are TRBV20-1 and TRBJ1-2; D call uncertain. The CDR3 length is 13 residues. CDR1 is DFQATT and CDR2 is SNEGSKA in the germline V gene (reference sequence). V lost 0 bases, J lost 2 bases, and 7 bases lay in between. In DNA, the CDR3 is TGCAGTGCTAGAGACAGTTTCAACTATGGCTACACCTTC. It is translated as CSARDSFNYGYTF.

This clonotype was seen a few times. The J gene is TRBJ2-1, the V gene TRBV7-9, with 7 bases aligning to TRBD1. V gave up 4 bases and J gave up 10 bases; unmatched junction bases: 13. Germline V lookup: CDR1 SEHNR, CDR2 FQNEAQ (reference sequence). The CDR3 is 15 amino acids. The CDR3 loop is CASSYPTTGRGEQFF. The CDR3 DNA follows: TGTGCCAGCAGCTACCCAACGACAGGGCGAGGAGAGCAGTTCTTC. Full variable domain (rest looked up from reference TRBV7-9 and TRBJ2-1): DTGVSQNPRHKITKRGQNVTFRCDPISEHNRLYWYRQTLGQGPEFLTYFQNEAQLEKSRLLSDRFSAERPKGSFSTLEIQRTEQGDSAMYLCASSYPTTGRGEQFFGPGTRLTVL.

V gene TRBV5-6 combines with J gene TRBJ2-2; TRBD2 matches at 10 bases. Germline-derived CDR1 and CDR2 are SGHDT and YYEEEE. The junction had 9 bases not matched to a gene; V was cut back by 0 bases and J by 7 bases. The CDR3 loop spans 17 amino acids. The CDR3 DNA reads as TGTGCCAGCAGCTTGGAGCGGGGGGGCCTTAGTGGCGGGGAGCTGTTTTTT. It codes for CASSLERGGLSGGELFF.

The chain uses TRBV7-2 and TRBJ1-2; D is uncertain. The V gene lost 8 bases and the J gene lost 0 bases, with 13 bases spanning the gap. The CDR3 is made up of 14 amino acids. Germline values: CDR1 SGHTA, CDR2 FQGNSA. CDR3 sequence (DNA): TGTGCCAGCGGCCGGGCGGGTGCTAACTATGGCTACACCTTC. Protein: CASGRAGANYGYTF.

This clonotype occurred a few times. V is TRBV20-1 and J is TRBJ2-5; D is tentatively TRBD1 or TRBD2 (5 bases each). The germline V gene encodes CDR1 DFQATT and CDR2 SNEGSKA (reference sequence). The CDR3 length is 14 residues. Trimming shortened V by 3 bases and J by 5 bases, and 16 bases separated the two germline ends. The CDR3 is CSARGRLFRETQYF. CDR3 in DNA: TGCAGTGCTAGGGGACGTCTTTTTAGGGAGACCCAGTACTTC.

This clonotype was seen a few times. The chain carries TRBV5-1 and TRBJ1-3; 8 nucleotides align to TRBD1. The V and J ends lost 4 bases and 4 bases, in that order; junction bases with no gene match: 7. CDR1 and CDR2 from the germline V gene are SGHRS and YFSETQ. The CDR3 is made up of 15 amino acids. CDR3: CASSPRTGSGNTIYF. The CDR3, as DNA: TGCGCCAGCAGCCCGCGGACAGGGTCGGGAAACACCATATATTTT.

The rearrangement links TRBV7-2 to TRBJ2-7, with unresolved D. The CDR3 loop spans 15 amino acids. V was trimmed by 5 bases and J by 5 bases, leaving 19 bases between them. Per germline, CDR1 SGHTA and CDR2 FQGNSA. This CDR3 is CASSLQFAPAHEQYF. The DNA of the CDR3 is TGTGCCAGCAGCCTCCAGTTCGCCCCTGCCCACGAGCAGTACTTC. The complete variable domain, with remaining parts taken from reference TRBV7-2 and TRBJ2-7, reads GAGVSQSPSNKVTEKGKDVELRCDPISGHTALYWYRQSLGQGLEFLIYFQGNSAPDKSGLPSDRFSAERTGGSVSTLTIQRTQQEDSAVYLCASSLQFAPAHEQYFGPGTRLTVT.

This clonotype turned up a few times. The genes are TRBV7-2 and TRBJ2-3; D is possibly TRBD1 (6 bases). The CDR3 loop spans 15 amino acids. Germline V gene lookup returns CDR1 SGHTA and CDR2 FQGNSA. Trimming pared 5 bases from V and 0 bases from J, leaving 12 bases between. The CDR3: CASSIRGSSTDTQYF. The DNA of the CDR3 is TGTGCCAGCAGCATAAGGGGGTCTAGCACAGATACGCAGTATTTT.

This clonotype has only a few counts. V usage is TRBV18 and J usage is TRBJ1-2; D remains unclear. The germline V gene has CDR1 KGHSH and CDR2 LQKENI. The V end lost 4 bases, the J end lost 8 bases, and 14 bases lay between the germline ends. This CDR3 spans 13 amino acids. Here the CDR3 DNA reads TGTGCCAGCTCACGAGCGGATTCCCAAGGCTACACCTTC. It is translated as CASSRADSQGYTF.

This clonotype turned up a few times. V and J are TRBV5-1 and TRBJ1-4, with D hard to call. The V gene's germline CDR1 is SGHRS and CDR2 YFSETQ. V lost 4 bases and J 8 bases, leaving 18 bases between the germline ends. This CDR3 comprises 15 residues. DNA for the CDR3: TGCGCCAGCAGCGTCCGAGGATGGGCTGGCGAAAAACTGTTTTTT. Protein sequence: CASSVRGWAGEKLFF.

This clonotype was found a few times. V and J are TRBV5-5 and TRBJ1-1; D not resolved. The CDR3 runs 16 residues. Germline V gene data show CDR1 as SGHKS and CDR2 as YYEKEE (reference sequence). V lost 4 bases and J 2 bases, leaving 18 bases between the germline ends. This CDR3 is CASSPRQVGANTEAFF. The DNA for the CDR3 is TGTGCCAGCAGCCCTCGTCAGGTCGGAGCAAACACTGAAGCTTTCTTT.

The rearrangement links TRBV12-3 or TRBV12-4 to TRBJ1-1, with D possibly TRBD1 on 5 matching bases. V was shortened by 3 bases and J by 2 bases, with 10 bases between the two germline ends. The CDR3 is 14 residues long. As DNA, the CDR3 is TGTGCCAGCAGTTTGTGGGGGATCAACACTGAAGCTTTCTTT. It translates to CASSLWGINTEAFF.

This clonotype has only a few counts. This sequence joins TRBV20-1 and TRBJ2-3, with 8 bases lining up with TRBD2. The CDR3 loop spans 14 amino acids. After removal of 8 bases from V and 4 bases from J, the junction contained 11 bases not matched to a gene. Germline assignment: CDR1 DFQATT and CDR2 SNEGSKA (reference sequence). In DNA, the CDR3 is TGCAGTACAACCGGGACTAGAGTATCAGATACGCAGTATTTT. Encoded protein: CSTTGTRVSDTQYF.

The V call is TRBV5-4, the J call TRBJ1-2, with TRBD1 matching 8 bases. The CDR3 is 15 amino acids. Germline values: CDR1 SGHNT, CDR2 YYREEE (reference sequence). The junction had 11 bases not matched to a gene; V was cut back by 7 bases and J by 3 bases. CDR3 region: CASGIPRGRDYGYTF. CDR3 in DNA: TGTGCCAGCGGAATCCCCAGGGGGCGCGACTATGGCTACACCTTC. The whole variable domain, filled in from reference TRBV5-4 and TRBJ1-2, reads ETGVTQSPTHLIKTRGQQVTLRCSSQSGHNTVSWYQQALGQGPQFIFQYYREEENGRGNFPPRFSGLQFPNYSSELNVNALELDDSALYLCASGIPRGRDYGYTFGSGTRLTVV.